The 14 T cell receptor beta chains reported below all come from one sample, sequenced in a study of blood T cell repertoires in COVID-19. Profiling relied on immunoSEQ multiplex PCR, and the TCRdb table lists in-frame clones only, not all of them. The sample lists a few hundred thousand clones; approximately 90% were seen once. Material: PBMCs or T cells enriched from blood (not recorded which). These TCRs come from a woman aged 18-30 years who had recovered from COVID-19.

The gene calls are TRBV11-2 and TRBJ2-5; 7 bases are shared with TRBD1. J gave up 0 bases and V 5 bases, and 6 bases lay outside the gene matches. CDR1 is SGHAT, CDR2 FQNNGV, per germline. The CDR3 runs to 15 residues. CDR3 sequence: CASSRPTGHQETQYF. Written as DNA, the CDR3 is TGTGCCAGCAGCCGGCCGACAGGGCACCAAGAGACCCAGTACTTC.

The chain employs TRBV30 and TRBJ1-2, with D maybe TRBD1 (5 bases). The germline gives CDR1 GTSNPN, CDR2 SVGIG (reference sequence). V lost 0 bases and J 8 bases, leaving 19 bases between the germline ends. CDR3 length: 15 amino acids. As DNA, the CDR3 is TGTGCCTGGAGTGTTGGGGTATGGGGGACTGGGGGCTACACCTTC. It yields the protein CAWSVGVWGTGGYTF.

The CDR3 coding sequence is TGCGCCAGCAGTGATGCCCTGGGACTTTTAGGTGGGGCAGATACGCAGTATTTT. Translation: CASSDALGLLGGADTQYF. The genes are TRBV10-1 and TRBJ2-3; D possibly corresponds to TRBD2 (6 bases). This CDR3 contains 18 residues. The germline gives CDR1 WNHNN, CDR2 SYGVQD (reference sequence). Trimming shortened V by 3 bases and J by 4 bases, and 23 bases separated the two germline ends.

This clone was counted a single time. This chain joins TRBV29-1 and TRBJ1-2; 8 nucleotides agree with TRBD1. Germline V lookup: CDR1 SQVTM, CDR2 ANQGSEA. The CDR3 is 12 residues long. J lost 12 bases, V lost 3 bases, and 9 bases had no gene match. The CDR3, as DNA: TGCAGCGTTGATGACAGGGGATGGTCTAACACCTTC. It is translated as CSVDDRGWSNTF.

The chain uses TRBV30 and TRBJ1-1; D not certain. The CDR3 is 11 amino acids. From germline, CDR1 is GTSNPN and CDR2 SVGIG (reference sequence). The V gene lost 4 bases and the J gene lost 1 base, with 4 bases spanning the gap. CDR3 bases: TGTGCCTGGACGTGGAACACTGAAGCTTTCTTT. It is translated as CAWTWNTEAFF. Filled out from reference TRBV30 and TRBJ1-1, the complete variable domain reads SQTIHQWPATLVQPVGSPLSLECTVEGTSNPNLYWYRQAAGRGLQLLFYSVGIGQISSEVPQNLSASRPQDRQFILSSKKLLLSDSGFYLCAWTWNTEAFFGQGTRLTVV.

The chain links TRBV6-5 to TRBJ1-1, with D possibly matching TRBD1 (6 bases). Trimming removed 6 bases from V and 7 bases from J, with 21 bases in between. The CDR3 is 15 residues long. Germline V lookup: CDR1 MNHEY, CDR2 SVGAGI. CDR3 DNA: TGTGCCAGCAGCCAGCCGGCGACAGGAAAGTTTGAAGCTTTCTTT. Protein sequence: CASSQPATGKFEAFF.

The V and J genes are TRBV11-2 and TRBJ2-7, with a tentative D call TRBD1 (6 bases). The germline CDR1 and CDR2 sequences are SGHAT and FQNNGV. The CDR3 is 18 amino acids. V lost 5 bases to trimming and J lost 3 bases, with 26 bases between them. The CDR3 DNA is TGTGCCAGCAGCCCCCTGACACGCCGACAGGCCCGAATCTACGAGCAGTACTTC. Its protein is CASSPLTRRQARIYEQYF.

The chain uses TRBV5-1 and TRBJ2-3; 10 positions agree with TRBD1. The CDR3 totals 15 residues. V lost 4 bases to trimming and J lost 0 bases; unmatched junction nucleotides: 2. Germline CDR1 SGHRS, CDR2 YFSETQ. CDR3 nucleotides: TGCGCCAGCAGCCTGACAGGGGGCAGCACAGATACGCAGTATTTT. Its translation: CASSLTGGSTDTQYF.

V usage is TRBV19 and J usage is TRBJ1-2; D not resolved. The CDR3 runs to 10 residues. CDR1 is LNHDA and CDR2 is SQIVND in the germline V gene (reference sequence). The DNA of the CDR3 is TGTGCGTCAGTCCGTGGCGGCTACACCTTC. It translates to CASVRGGYTF.

Concerning this clone: Other DNA variants within this sample encode the same CDR3. V usage is TRBV5-1 and J usage is TRBJ1-3; the D gene is possibly TRBD1 (5 bases). Looked up from germline, CDR1 is SGHRS and CDR2 is YFSETQ. The length of the CDR3 is 15 residues. The V end was cut by 0 bases, the J end by 4 bases, with 11 bases between. For the CDR3, the DNA is TGCGCCAGCAGCTTGGACCCAGGGTCAGGAAACACCATATATTTT. Amino acid sequence: CASSLDPGSGNTIYF.

This clone was seen once. V gene TRBV28 combines with J gene TRBJ2-4; tentative D call: TRBD1 (6 bases). This CDR3 region has 15 residues. With 5 bases removed from V and 0 bases from J, the gap between germline ends came to 11 bases. Per germline, CDR1 MDHEN and CDR2 SYDVKM. The CDR3 reads CASSPGVSAKNIQYF. CDR3 sequence (DNA): TGTGCCAGCAGTCCAGGGGTCTCAGCCAAAAACATTCAGTACTTC.

V usage is TRBV5-4 and J usage is TRBJ1-4; D unresolved. The CDR3 consists of 13 residues. Germline assignment: CDR1 SGHNT and CDR2 YYREEE (reference sequence). V lost 4 bases and J lost 8, with 12 bases in between. CDR3 loop: CASSAERGEKLFF. CDR3 nucleotides: TGTGCCAGCAGCGCGGAGAGAGGGGAAAAACTGTTTTTT.

For this clone: Other DNA sequences of this sample code for an identical CDR3. The V gene is TRBV5-1, the J gene TRBJ1-2, with TRBD1 matching 8 bases. In germline, CDR1 is SGHRS, CDR2 YFSETQ. The CDR3 spans 15 residues. V lost 0 bases and J lost 2; bases outside the gene matches: 3. The CDR3 nucleotides are TGCGCCAGCAGCTTGGAGGGACAGGCCAACTATGGCTACACCTTC. Translating gives CASSLEGQANYGYTF.

This chain joins TRBV7-3 and TRBJ2-5; no definite D call. The germline V gene has CDR1 SGHTA and CDR2 FQGTGA. The CDR3 spans 14 residues. Trimming took off 5 bases at V and 1 base at J, with 11 bases between the two ends. For the CDR3, the DNA is TGTGCCAGCAGCGCTACCCCAACCCAAGAGACCCAGTACTTC. This translates into CASSATPTQETQYF.